This is a list of T cell receptor beta chains from one sample in a study of T-cell reconstitution after alpha-beta-depleted transplantation in children. TCRdb processed the PCR reads anew with MiXCR; each CDR3 protein has one entry. The sample lists about 580,000 distinct CDR3 sequences, around 23% seen once, with less than 15% in the top ten. The input for sequencing was PBMCs, mostly from graft donor cells, taken 360 days after TCRalphabeta/CD19-depleted stem cell transplant. The receptors come from a boy in the first two years of life who had a stem cell transplant for acute myeloid leukemia, so the T cells may come from the graft donor. CDR3s include the opening cysteine and the closing phenylalanine or tryptophan. A D gene is named only where the DNA matches it firmly. Rows may omit the clone size; those that give it use once, few, many or a size class.

>TRBJ2-5|TRBD2|TRBV13|many
CASSLSSGRETQYF
TGTGCCAGCAGCTTAAGTAGCGGGAGAGAGACCCAGTACTTC
>TRBJ2-1|TRBD2|TRBV20-1|few
CSARTPRGLAYNEQFF
TGCAGTGCTAGGACCCCCCGGGGACTAGCCTACAATGAGCAGTTCTTC
>TRBJ2-1|TRBD2|TRBV30|many
CAWEPGLVVHEQFF
TGTGCCTGGGAGCCCGGACTAGTCGTTCATGAGCAGTTCTTC
>TRBJ2-1|NA|TRBV7-9|many
CASTWGSSYNEQFF
TGTGCCAGCACGTGGGGGAGCTCCTACAATGAGCAGTTCTTC
>TRBJ2-7|NA|TRBV21-1|NA
CASSNVRGLLSSYEQYF
TGTGCCAGCAGCAACGTCAGGGGGCTCTTAAGCTCCTACGAGCAGTACTTC
>TRBJ2-2|NA|TRBV20-1|many
CSARDRLNTGELFF
TGCAGTGCTAGAGATAGACTCAACACCGGGGAGCTGTTTTTT
>TRBJ1-5|TRBD1|TRBV20-1|NA
CSAPPGFGTGGAGKPQHF
TGCAGTGCCCCTCCCGGGTTTGGGACAGGGGGCGCGGGGAAGCCCCAGCATTTT
>TRBJ1-1|NA|TRBV20-1|few
CSAEPNTEAFF
TGCAGTGCGGAACCGAACACTGAAGCTTTCTTT
>TRBJ1-6|TRBD1|TRBV4-1|NA
CASNLGTGWGSPLHF
TGCGCCAGCAACCTGGGGACAGGGTGGGGTTCACCCCTCCACTTT
>TRBJ2-3|NA|TRBV7-8|few
CASSVTGTEADTQYF
TGTGCCAGCAGCGTAACAGGGACCGAGGCGGATACGCAGTATTTT
>TRBJ2-7|TRBD2|TRBV5-1|NA
CASSLGLAESSYEQYF
TGCGCCAGCAGCCTAGGACTAGCGGAGAGCTCCTACGAGCAGTACTTC
>TRBJ2-1|TRBD2|TRBV20-1|few
CSARDGTRGYNEQFF
TGCAGTGCTAGAGATGGGACTAGAGGCTACAATGAGCAGTTCTTC
>TRBJ1-2|TRBD1|TRBV19|few
CASSIVGQSNYGYTF
TGTGCCAGTAGTATAGTGGGACAGTCTAACTATGGCTACACCTTC
>TRBJ2-5|NA|TRBV20-1|NA
CSALGPLEETQYF
TGCAGTGCCCTGGGACCGCTCGAGGAGACCCAGTACTTC
>TRBJ2-2|TRBD1|TRBV12-3/TRBV12-4|NA
CASSLRDRGATGELFF
TGTGCCAGCAGTTTAAGAGACAGGGGAGCCACCGGGGAGCTGTTTTTT
>TRBJ1-4|NA|TRBV15|NA
CATSTGRTNEKLFF
TGTGCCACCAGCACGGGGCGAACTAATGAAAAACTGTTTTTT
>TRBJ2-3|NA|TRBV7-2|NA
CASALDGPDTQYF
TGTGCCAGCGCACTAGATGGTCCCGATACGCAGTATTTT
>TRBJ2-5|TRBD2|TRBV5-6|few
CASSFPSSGGAETQYF
TGTGCCAGCAGCTTTCCCTCTAGCGGGGGGGCGGAGACCCAGTACTTC
>TRBJ2-6|TRBD1|TRBV6-5|NA
CASSYPGQVGANVLTF
TGTGCCAGCAGTTACCCGGGACAGGTTGGGGCCAACGTCCTGACTTTC
>TRBJ2-2|TRBD2|TRBV7-2|NA
CASSPTSGAGELFF
TGTGCCAGCAGCCCGACTAGCGGGGCCGGGGAGCTGTTTTTT
>TRBJ2-5|NA|TRBV20-1|NA
CSAGTPRGRETQYF
TGCAGTGCAGGGACTCCTAGGGGTAGGGAGACCCAGTACTTC
>TRBJ2-5|TRBD1|TRBV20-1|few
CSVHRWDRGEETQYF
TGCAGTGTCCATCGATGGGACAGGGGAGAGGAGACCCAGTACTTC
>TRBJ2-7|NA|TRBV4-3|NA
CASSQDGGSYEQYF
TGCGCCAGCAGCCAAGATGGCGGCTCCTACGAGCAGTACTTC